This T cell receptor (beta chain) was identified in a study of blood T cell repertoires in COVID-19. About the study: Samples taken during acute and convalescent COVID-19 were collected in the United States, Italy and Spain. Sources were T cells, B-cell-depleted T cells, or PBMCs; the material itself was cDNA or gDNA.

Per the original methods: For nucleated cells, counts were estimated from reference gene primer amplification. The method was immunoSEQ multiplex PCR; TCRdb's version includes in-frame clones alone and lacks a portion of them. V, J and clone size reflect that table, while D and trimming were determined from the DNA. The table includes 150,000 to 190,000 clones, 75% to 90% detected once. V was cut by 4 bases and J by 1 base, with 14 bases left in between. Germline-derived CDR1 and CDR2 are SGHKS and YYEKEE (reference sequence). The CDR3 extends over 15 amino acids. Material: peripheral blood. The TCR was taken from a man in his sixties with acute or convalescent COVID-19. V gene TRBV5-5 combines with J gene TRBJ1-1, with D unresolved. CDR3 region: CASSLGGISNTEAFF. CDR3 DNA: TGTGCCAGCAGCCTGGGCGGGATATCGAACACTGAAGCTTTCTTT. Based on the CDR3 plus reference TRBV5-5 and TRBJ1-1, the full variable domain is DAGVTQSPTHLIKTRGQQVTLRCSPISGHKSVSWYQQVLGQGPQFIFQYYEKEERGRGNFPDRFSARQFPNYSSELNVNALLLGDSALYLCASSLGGISNTEAFFGQGTRLTVV.